This TCR beta chain is drawn from a study of early T cells in non-severe SARS-CoV-2 infection. Unique molecular identifiers were attached to individual cDNA molecules. Each CDR3 protein gets one entry after TCRdb re-called the 5' RACE reads with MiXCR. The sample gives 25,000 to 35,000 distinct CDR3 sequences, around 7% of which show up once; 30% to 45% is in the top ten. In its sample, this clonotype was seen a few times. Trimming cost V 2 bases and J 1 base; bases outside gene matches: 4. CDR3 length equals 15 residues. Germline lookup yields CDR1 LNHDA and CDR2 SQIVND (reference sequence). The chain uses TRBV19 and TRBJ2-5, with TRBD2 identical over 7 bases. The sequenced sample consisted of whole blood. The origin of this receptor is an adult who was a healthcare worker with PCR-confirmed SARS-CoV-2 infection or an uninfected control (not recorded which). The CDR3: CASSIMAGAQETQYF. CDR3 sequence (DNA): TGTGCCAGTAGTATAATGGCGGGAGCCCAAGAGACCCAGTACTTC.